This TCR beta chain was found in a study of T cell responses to AZD1222 COVID-19 vaccine. Study-wide results and caveats: CD4 TCRs covered the whole spike, strongest at regions 160-218 and 743-854. It was only after the peak T cell response that any repertoires were sampled.

With 4 bases removed from V and 3 bases from J, the gap between germline ends came to 4 bases. Per the germline V gene, CDR1 is SGHNT and CDR2 is YYREEE (reference sequence). The CDR3 consists of 11 residues. Profiled with immunoSEQ multiplex PCR; TCRdb holds only in-frame clones, not every one. The sample includes over 150,000 clones, approximately 93% of them seen just once. Some second doses came at about 4 weeks and others at about 12 weeks; these were pooled. Points on this clone: Antigen: not known.

The receptor comes from an adult who received the AZD1222 COVID-19 vaccine. Sequenced material: peripheral blood, taken 28 days after the second AZD1222 dose. This chain connects TRBV5-4 to TRBJ2-5; no clear D gene. CDR3 nucleotide sequence: TGTGCCAGCAGCCTCGAAGAGACCCAGTACTTC. Its translation: CASSLEETQYF.